This T cell receptor (beta chain) is drawn from a study of CXCR3-negative and CXCR3-positive naive CD8 T cells. Study at large: Sequencing gave 120 million to 150 million TRB reads overall, about 1.5 +/- 0.3 million per library. Study observations and caveats: Fresh PBMCs were used in most assays, and CXCR3 expression partially decreased after cryopreservation. Comparably high diversity was seen in both naive subsets, and much lower diversity in memory CD8+ cells. For CXCR3-positive naive cells, TRB CDR3s were more hydrophobic than those of CXCR3-negative naive cells.

At 300,000 to 350,000 cells each, triplicate sorts were carried out for each CD8+ T cell subset. Notes on this clonotype: Its antigen remains unknown.

CDR3 size: 21 residues. Germline V gene sequence: CDR1 MNHEY, CDR2 SMNVEV (reference sequence). All TRB cDNA libraries came from 5' RACE performed with UMI labels. TCRdb reprocessed the 5' RACE reads, with one entry per CDR3 protein and no DNA. Recorded for this sample: 110,000 or so distinct CDR3 sequences. The chain joins TRBV27 to TRBJ1-1; TCRdb's assignment of TRBD1 cannot be checked, as there is no DNA. Sample: naive CXCR3+ CD8+ T cells from blood. Indicated subset: CD45RO-CCR7+CD27+CD95- naive CD8+ T cells expressing CXCR3 (TNR3+). The TCR originated in a human donor in good health. Some clones in this sample may be carry-over from other donors' samples. This CDR3 reads CASSFYARGTGEGGPNTEAFF.